Presented here are 5 T cell receptor beta chains from one specimen sequenced in a study of blood T cells in healthy people across ages. A sample-barcoded 5' primer and a J-beta primer mix were used in a second PCR of roughly 7 to 11 cycles. A single record per CDR3 protein comes from TCRdb applying MiXCR to the 5' RACE reads. The table records about 830,000 distinct CDR3 sequences, 55% to 65% of them present only once. Sample: blood. All receptors derive from a man between 25 and 39 years old in good health.

This chain joins TRBV4-2 and TRBJ1-4; 9 bases are shared with TRBD1. This CDR3 has 16 amino acids. Germline values: CDR1 LGHNA, CDR2 YNFKEQ. V shed 0 bases and J 3 bases; nucleotides not matched to a gene: 2. CDR3 protein: CASSQEGTGPNEKLFF. CDR3 DNA: TGTGCCAGCAGCCAAGAGGGGACAGGGCCTAATGAAAAACTGTTTTTT.

The J gene is TRBJ2-7, the V gene TRBV20-1, with D unclear. Judging by the DNA end, TRBJ2-5 fits better; the J call may be wrong. This CDR3 spans 13 amino acids. Germline CDR1 and CDR2: DFQATT and SNEGSKA (reference sequence). The CDR3 spells CSARDSPGETQYF. In DNA, the CDR3 is TGCAGTGCTAGAGATAGCCCCGGAGAGACCCAGTACTTC.

J is TRBJ1-1 and V is TRBV4-2; D might be TRBD1 (5 bases). Per germline, CDR1 LGHNA and CDR2 YNFKEQ. The CDR3 is 16 amino acids. V was pared by 0 bases and J by 1 base, with 12 bases between. CDR3 sequence reads: CASSQENSGRNTEAFF. The CDR3, as DNA: TGTGCCAGCAGCCAAGAGAACTCAGGGAGGAACACTGAAGCTTTCTTT.

The V call is TRBV9, the J call TRBJ2-1; D call uncertain. Trimming shortened V by 0 bases and J by 6 bases, and 10 bases separated the two germline ends. The CDR3 covers 14 residues. Per the germline V gene, CDR1 is SGDLS and CDR2 is YYNGEE. DNA of the CDR3: TGTGCCAGCAGCGTAGGGGAACTACGCAATGAGCAGTTCTTC. This translates into CASSVGELRNEQFF.

This clonotype was detected a few times. The chain has TRBV28 and TRBJ2-1, with 7 bases that match TRBD2. This CDR3 is built from 14 residues. The germline V gene has CDR1 MDHEN and CDR2 SYDVKM. V was pared by 8 bases and J by 4 bases, with 8 bases of the junction left unmatched. In nucleotides, the CDR3 is TGTGCCAGCCTGATAGCTAGCGGATACAATGAGCAGTTCTTC. Its translation is CASLIASGYNEQFF.